A selection of T cell receptor beta chains follows, all from one sample in a study of blood T cell repertoires in COVID-19. Only in-frame clones appear in the TCRdb table, and some are missing; sequencing was by immunoSEQ multiplex PCR. The sample consists of about 180,000 clones, 87% of them appearing once. The source material was peripheral blood. These receptors were obtained from a woman aged 50 to 60 with acute or convalescent COVID-19. The CDR3 runs from the conserved cysteine through the conserved F or W. Fields, in order: clone size, CDR3 length, J gene, V gene, D gene, CDR3 protein, CDR3 DNA. A D gene is named only where the DNA matches it firmly. Clone size, where shown, is once, few, many, or a class for clones that have expanded.

. 16 TRBJ2-3 TRBV14 . CASSQRSSSSTDTQYF TGTGCCAGCAGCCAAAGAAGCTCCTCTAGCACAGATACGCAGTATTTT
. 15 TRBJ2-3 TRBV5-1 . CASYKEFLSTDTQYF TGCGCCAGCTACAAGGAGTTCCTATCCACAGATACGCAGTATTTT
. 16 TRBJ2-1 TRBV7-9 TRBD2 CASSLAERGGLNEQFF TGTGCCAGCAGCTTAGCGGAGCGGGGGGGCCTTAATGAGCAGTTCTTC
. 18 TRBJ2-7 TRBV15 . CATSRDSYSDITSYEQYF TGTGCCACCAGCAGAGATTCCTATTCCGACATAACCTCCTACGAGCAGTACTTC
once 16 TRBJ1-3 TRBV7-6 . CASSLSGGAHGNTIYF TGTGCCAGCAGCTTATCTGGGGGCGCCCATGGAAACACCATATATTTT
. 15 TRBJ2-6 TRBV5-1 . CASSFTGTGANVLTF TGCGCCAGCAGCTTCACAGGGACCGGGGCCAACGTCCTGACTTTC
. 18 TRBJ2-3 TRBV10-3 TRBD2 CAISEPTLTSGTTDTQYF TGTGCCATCAGTGAGCCTACACTGACTAGCGGGACGACAGATACGCAGTATTTT
. 13 TRBJ1-2 TRBV7-9 . CASSLEQGNGYTF TGTGCCAGCAGCTTAGAACAGGGTAATGGCTACACCTTC
. 15 TRBJ1-6 TRBV6-5 . CASSYRGNRNSPLHF TGTGCCAGCAGTTACAGAGGGAATCGTAATTCACCCCTCCACTTT
. 14 TRBJ1-6 TRBV6-2/TRBV6-3 TRBD1 CASSRGQGPQTLHF TGTGCCAGCAGCCGAGGACAGGGTCCTCAAACCCTCCACTTT
. 14 TRBJ2-7 TRBV5-4 TRBD1 CASSTGTGAGEQYF TGTGCCAGCAGCACCGGGACAGGGGCGGGGGAGCAGTACTTC
. 15 TRBJ2-7 TRBV7-9 . CASSSPSRQTYEQYF TGTGCCAGCAGCTCCCCGTCCCGCCAGACCTACGAGCAGTACTTC
. 15 TRBJ2-3 TRBV7-2 . CASSLEGGTRDTQYF TGTGCCAGCAGCTTAGAGGGGGGGACGCGAGATACGCAGTATTTT
. 14 TRBJ2-5 TRBV5-5 TRBD1 CASSLYRGEETQYF TGTGCCAGCAGCTTATACAGGGGCGAGGAGACCCAGTACTTC
. 12 TRBJ2-4 TRBV3-1/TRBV3-2 . CASSLFKNIQYF TGTGCCAGCAGCTTATTCAAAAACATTCAGTACTTC
. 11 TRBJ2-7 TRBV20-1 . CSARTVNEQYF TGCAGTGCCCGAACGGTAAACGAGCAGTACTTC
. 16 TRBJ2-3 TRBV9 . CASSVGTGSSTDTQYF TGTGCCAGCAGCGTAGGAACAGGGTCTAGCACAGATACGCAGTATTTT
once 15 TRBJ1-2 TRBV29-1 . CSVDSGGRGTYGYTF TGCAGCGTTGATAGTGGGGGCCGGGGTACCTATGGCTACACCTTC
once 15 TRBJ1-1 TRBV7-9 . CASSLYTVENTEAFF TGTGCCAGCAGCTTATACACCGTCGAGAACACTGAAGCTTTCTTT
. 13 TRBJ1-2 TRBV5-4 TRBD1 CASTGTGINGYTF TGTGCCAGCACCGGGACAGGGATTAACGGCTACACCTTC
once 13 TRBJ1-5 TRBV7-9 . CASSLGRGQPQHF TGTGCCAGCAGCTTAGGCCGAGGTCAGCCCCAGCATTTT
. 15 TRBJ2-1 TRBV9 TRBD2 CASSVGGGPLNEQFF TGTGCCAGCAGCGTGGGCGGGGGGCCCCTCAATGAGCAGTTCTTC
. 15 TRBJ2-5 TRBV10-1 TRBD2 CASSDNSGPEETQYF TGCGCCAGCAGTGATAATAGCGGGCCCGAAGAGACCCAGTACTTC
. 17 TRBJ2-3 TRBV5-1 . CASSLHGQYIITDTQYF TGCGCCAGCAGCCTACATGGGCAGTATATTATCACAGATACGCAGTATTTT
. 15 TRBJ2-6 TRBV3-1/TRBV3-2 TRBD2 CASTQRGPGANVLTF TGTGCCAGCACCCAGCGGGGACCTGGGGCCAACGTCCTGACTTTC
once 15 TRBJ2-1 TRBV11-2 TRBD2 CASSPGLAGLNEQFF TGTGCCAGCAGCCCGGGACTAGCGGGATTAAATGAGCAGTTCTTC
. 16 TRBJ1-3 TRBV7-9 . CASSLSNGGRGNTIYF TGTGCCAGCAGCTTATCCAATGGGGGGAGAGGAAACACCATATATTTT
. 15 TRBJ1-2 TRBV7-9 . CASSPGPGPNYGYTF TGTGCCAGCAGCCCAGGGCCAGGACCTAACTATGGCTACACCTTC
. 13 TRBJ2-1 TRBV9 TRBD2 CASSLAGRNEQFF TGTGCCAGCAGCTTAGCGGGGAGGAATGAGCAGTTCTTC
. 13 TRBJ1-6 TRBV27 . CASSYGNTRPLHF TGTGCCAGCAGTTATGGTAACACCAGACCCCTCCACTTT
. 15 TRBJ2-7 TRBV18 TRBD2 CASSPRTSASYEQYF TGTGCCAGCTCACCACGGACTAGCGCATCCTACGAGCAGTACTTC
. 15 TRBJ1-3 TRBV6-5 TRBD1 CASWTGADTGNTIYF TGTGCCAGCTGGACAGGAGCCGACACTGGAAACACCATATATTTT
. 15 TRBJ2-3 TRBV10-2 . CATVRGAASTDTQYF TGCGCCACCGTTAGGGGCGCGGCTAGCACAGATACGCAGTATTTT
. 13 TRBJ1-1 TRBV7-8 . CASSLEGGVGAFF TGTGCCAGCAGCTTAGAGGGCGGGGTCGGAGCTTTCTTT
. 14 TRBJ1-2 TRBV3-1/TRBV3-2 TRBD1 CASHNRGTSIDYTF TGTGCCAGCCACAACAGGGGGACCTCGATCGACTACACCTTC
medium-sized 16 TRBJ2-1 TRBV7-2 . CASSPDSGRDYNEQFF TGTGCCAGCAGCCCAGACTCCGGACGGGACTACAATGAGCAGTTCTTC
few 14 TRBJ2-2 TRBV24-1 . CATSRLTGTGELFF TGTGCCACCAGTCGCTTGACGGGTACCGGGGAGCTGTTTTTT
. 15 TRBJ2-2 TRBV18 . CASSRLQGGSGELFF TGTGCCAGCTCACGTTTGCAGGGGGGATCCGGGGAGCTGTTTTTT
. 15 TRBJ2-7 TRBV6-2/TRBV6-3 TRBD1 CASSGRTGGSHEQYF TGTGCCAGCAGTGGAAGGACAGGGGGCTCCCACGAGCAGTACTTC
. 15 TRBJ2-2 TRBV3-1/TRBV3-2 TRBD1 CASSPQGAHTGELFF TGTGCCAGCAGCCCACAGGGGGCCCACACCGGGGAGCTGTTTTTT